A selection of T cell receptor beta chains follows, all from one sample in a study of technical replicates of blood from a handful of donors. This table comes from immunoSEQ multiplex PCR, and its TCRdb copy is limited to in-frame clones, with some not included. The sample records about 11,000 clones, around 94% being singletons. Sample: PBMCs. The receptors here all came from a human donor in good health. Each CDR3 is given with its conserved first and last residue. The order of the fields is V gene, clone size, J gene, D gene, CDR3 protein, CDR3 DNA. D genes are given only for firm matches. Clone sizes are given selectively: once, few, many, or a class where the clone is expanded.

>TRBV5-8|.|TRBJ2-2|TRBD1
CASSFSGQPNTGELFF
TGTGCCAGCAGCTTTTCGGGACAGCCGAACACCGGGGAGCTGTTTTTT
>TRBV28|.|TRBJ1-5|.
CASSPSGHFNQPQHF
TGTGCCAGCAGTCCTTCGGGACACTTTAATCAGCCCCAGCATTTT
>TRBV11-2|.|TRBJ2-7|TRBD1
CASSVSGTGPYEQYF
TGTGCCAGCAGCGTATCCGGGACAGGCCCCTACGAGCAGTACTTC
>TRBV4-2|.|TRBJ2-3|.
CASSQYKRVTDTQYF
TGTGCCAGCAGCCAATATAAGCGGGTCACAGATACGCAGTATTTT
>TRBV11-3|.|TRBJ2-7|.
CASSLLPGLEQYF
TGTGCCAGCAGCTTACTACCAGGGTTGGAGCAGTACTTC
>TRBV4-2|.|TRBJ2-1|TRBD2
CASSQDPPTSGKSEQFF
TGTGCCAGCAGCCAAGATCCCCCTACTAGCGGCAAAAGTGAGCAGTTCTTC
>TRBV6-6|.|TRBJ1-2|.
CASSGQNYGYTF
TGTGCCAGCAGTGGACAGAACTATGGCTACACCTTC
>TRBV10-1|.|TRBJ2-7|.
CASSASGLAYEQYF
TGCGCCAGCAGTGCTTCAGGGTTGGCCTACGAGCAGTACTTC
>TRBV27|.|TRBJ1-1|TRBD1
CASRPGQGAGNEAFF
TGTGCCAGCAGACCGGGACAGGGGGCAGGTAATGAAGCTTTCTTT
>TRBV18|.|TRBJ2-1|TRBD2
CASSRREGSYNEQFF
TGTGCCAGCTCACGTCGGGAGGGGTCCTACAATGAGCAGTTCTTC
>TRBV5-6|.|TRBJ1-2|.
CASTLRGGPSVHTF
TGTGCCAGCACTCTGCGGGGGGGGCCTTCTGTCCACACCTTC
>TRBV5-1|.|TRBJ1-1|.
CASSLTGRPTPNTEAFF
TGCGCCAGCAGCTTAACAGGACGTCCTACGCCGAACACTGAAGCTTTCTTT
>TRBV5-4|.|TRBJ1-1|.
CASSLNSRTEAFF
TGTGCCAGCAGCTTGAATAGTCGGACTGAAGCTTTCTTT
>TRBV7-2|.|TRBJ1-1|.
CASSRDANTEAFF
TGTGCCAGCAGCCGGGATGCGAACACTGAAGCTTTCTTT
>TRBV19|once|TRBJ1-1|.
CASSPLGGMNTEAFF
TGTGCCAGTAGTCCTTTAGGAGGTATGAACACTGAAGCTTTCTTT
>TRBV6-1|.|TRBJ2-5|.
CASSENPLHQETQYF
TGTGCCAGCAGTGAAAATCCACTTCACCAAGAGACCCAGTACTTC
>TRBV5-1|.|TRBJ1-1|.
CASNLGVGTEAFF
TGCGCCAGCAACTTGGGGGTCGGGACTGAAGCTTTCTTT
>TRBV5-1|.|TRBJ2-1|TRBD1
CASSLQTGLEDEQFF
TGCGCCAGCAGCTTACAGACAGGGTTAGAAGATGAGCAGTTCTTC
>TRBV7-7|.|TRBJ2-1|TRBD2
CASSTSVDNEQFF
TGTGCCAGCAGCACTAGCGTTGACAATGAGCAGTTCTTC
>TRBV28|.|TRBJ2-3|.
CASSSVTDTQYF
TGTGCCAGCTCCTCAGTCACAGATACGCAGTATTTT
>TRBV6-5|.|TRBJ1-1|TRBD1
CASSYQGQLNTEAFF
TGTGCCAGCAGTTACCAGGGACAGTTGAACACTGAAGCTTTCTTT
>TRBV19|once|TRBJ1-5|TRBD1
CASSQTGGGQPQHF
TGTGCCAGTAGTCAAACAGGGGGCGGACAGCCCCAGCATTTT
>TRBV16|few|TRBJ2-1|.
CASSRWEEVNEQFF
TGTGCCAGCAGTAGGTGGGAGGAGGTCAATGAGCAGTTCTTC
>TRBV5-1|.|TRBJ2-2|.
CASSNPQGNTGELFF
TGCGCCAGCAGTAACCCACAGGGAAACACCGGGGAGCTGTTTTTT
>TRBV4-2|.|TRBJ2-1|TRBD2
CASSQAFIRAAGSYNEQFF
TGTGCCAGCAGCCAAGCTTTCATCCGGGCAGCGGGGTCCTACAATGAGCAGTTCTTC
>TRBV11-2|once|TRBJ1-3|.
CASSLDFIRNTIYF
TGTGCCAGCAGCTTAGACTTTATTCGAAACACCATATATTTT
>TRBV30|.|TRBJ2-1|TRBD2
CALRGLVTYNEQFF
TGTGCCTTACGAGGACTAGTAACCTACAATGAGCAGTTCTTC
>TRBV7-9|.|TRBJ2-5|.
CASSLATIQETQYF
TGTGCCAGCAGCTTAGCGACAATCCAAGAGACCCAGTACTTC
>TRBV28|.|TRBJ2-5|TRBD2
CASSLTGTSGSREETQYF
TGTGCCAGCAGTTTAACCGGGACTAGCGGGAGTAGGGAAGAGACCCAGTACTTC
>TRBV7-7|.|TRBJ2-1|.
CASSLSARNEQFF
TGTGCCAGCAGCTTATCCGCTAGAAATGAGCAGTTCTTC
>TRBV28|.|TRBJ1-5|.
CASSLFGVGQPQHF
TGTGCCAGCAGTTTATTCGGGGTTGGTCAGCCCCAGCATTTT
>TRBV18|.|TRBJ1-2|TRBD1
CASSLGTDYGYTF
TGTGCCAGCTCACTGGGGACAGACTATGGCTACACCTTC
>TRBV19|.|TRBJ2-3|TRBD2
CATQVAGGSDTQYF
TGTGCCACCCAGGTAGCGGGAGGCTCAGATACGCAGTATTTT
>TRBV6-5|.|TRBJ1-4|TRBD1
CASRRTGVNEKLFF
TGTGCCAGCAGGAGGACAGGGGTTAATGAAAAACTGTTTTTT
>TRBV29-1|.|TRBJ1-2|.
CSVVLRGGIYGYTF
TGCAGCGTTGTTTTGCGTGGAGGGATCTATGGCTACACCTTC
>TRBV5-5|once|TRBJ1-2|.
CASSPRDIYGYTF
TGTGCCAGCAGCCCCCGGGACATTTATGGCTACACCTTC
>TRBV19|.|TRBJ2-7|TRBD2
CASSSTGGPYHEQYF
TGTGCCAGTAGTTCGACGGGAGGGCCCTACCACGAGCAGTACTTC
>TRBV9|.|TRBJ2-7|.
CASSATSGIVTAEQYF
TGTGCCAGCAGCGCGACTTCAGGGATTGTTACGGCCGAGCAGTACTTC
>TRBV9|.|TRBJ1-5|.
CASSVRESANQPQHF
TGTGCCAGCAGCGTCAGGGAATCGGCCAATCAGCCCCAGCATTTT
>TRBV28|.|TRBJ2-1|.
CASSLVGYEQFF
TGTGCCAGCAGTTTAGTCGGGTATGAGCAGTTCTTC
>TRBV27|.|TRBJ2-7|TRBD2
CASSVAGGGYEQYF
TGTGCCAGCAGCGTAGCGGGAGGGGGTTACGAGCAGTACTTC
>TRBV5-8|once|TRBJ2-7|.
CATHAGLSYEQYF
TGTGCCACTCACGCAGGACTTTCCTACGAGCAGTACTTC